This TCR beta chain was profiled in a study of cytomegalovirus exposure and HLA in healthy donors. The PCR contained 60 Vbeta and 13 Jbeta primers. Assay: immunoSEQ multiplex PCR; the TCRdb copy retains only in-frame clones and omits some. The data contain around 200,000 clones, 84% of them singletons. General study points: Common viral pathogens seemed, in a later analysis, to connect with several of the most significant clusters. Sequencing probably produced one cluster of sequence variants that were highly shared. At a 0.05 false discovery rate, a later analysis found 16,951 TCR beta sequences to be associated with HLA alleles.

V gave up 3 bases and J gave up 3 bases; unmatched junction bases: 11. Germline CDR1 reads MNHNS; CDR2 reads SASEGT. The CDR3 length is 17 residues. This clone has only a few counts. Its antigen is unknown. The TCR comes from a woman aged 45 to 65 in good health and CMV-seropositive. Sequencing used PBMCs. J is TRBJ2-4 and V is TRBV6-1, with 7 bases that match TRBD1. The CDR3 reads CASSDSPVTGSKNIQYF. The DNA for the CDR3 is TGTGCCAGCAGTGACAGTCCGGTGACAGGGAGCAAAAACATTCAGTACTTC.